A selection of T cell receptor beta chains follows, all from one sample in a study of blood T cell repertoires in COVID-19. Produced via immunoSEQ multiplex PCR; TCRdb's table is partial and in-frame only. The sample carries fewer than 80,000 clones, approximately 89% recorded once. Sequenced: peripheral blood. The source is a woman aged 50 to 60 with active COVID-19. Each CDR3 is given with its conserved first and last residue. D genes are given only for firm matches. Where a row states a size, it is once, few, many or the class of an expanded clone; other rows omit it.

abundance: NA; j_gene: TRBJ1-1; d_gene: NA; v_gene: TRBV6-5; CDR3aa: CASRRGQKNTEAFF; CDR3nt: TGTGCCAGCAGGAGAGGACAGAAGAACACTGAAGCTTTCTTT
abundance: NA; j_gene: TRBJ2-7; d_gene: TRBD2; v_gene: TRBV2; CDR3aa: CASNGEGWEQYF; CDR3nt: TGTGCCAGCAACGGGGAGGGCTGGGAGCAGTACTTC
abundance: NA; j_gene: TRBJ2-7; d_gene: NA; v_gene: TRBV6-1; CDR3aa: CASSEEVGGPSYEQYF; CDR3nt: TGTGCCAGCAGTGAAGAGGTCGGAGGGCCGTCCTACGAGCAGTACTTC
abundance: once; j_gene: TRBJ2-1; d_gene: TRBD2; v_gene: TRBV18; CDR3aa: CASSPELAGNVNEQFF; CDR3nt: TGTGCCAGCTCACCAGAGCTAGCGGGAAATGTGAATGAGCAGTTCTTC
abundance: NA; j_gene: TRBJ2-3; d_gene: NA; v_gene: TRBV2; CDR3aa: CASSGQASTDTQYF; CDR3nt: TGTGCCAGCAGTGGACAGGCTAGCACAGATACGCAGTATTTT
abundance: NA; j_gene: TRBJ1-5; d_gene: TRBD1; v_gene: TRBV30; CDR3aa: CAFEQGSGQPQHF; CDR3nt: TGTGCCTTCGAACAGGGGTCGGGGCAGCCCCAGCATTTT
abundance: NA; j_gene: TRBJ2-5; d_gene: NA; v_gene: TRBV19; CDR3aa: CASSPSAGSKTQYF; CDR3nt: TGTGCCAGTAGTCCGTCGGCAGGGTCCAAGACCCAGTACTTC
abundance: NA; j_gene: TRBJ1-4; d_gene: NA; v_gene: TRBV5-1; CDR3aa: CASSSTWTANEKLFF; CDR3nt: TGCGCCAGCAGCTCCACCTGGACAGCTAATGAAAAACTGTTTTTT
abundance: NA; j_gene: TRBJ1-2; d_gene: TRBD1; v_gene: TRBV3-1/TRBV3-2; CDR3aa: CASSQDFGQDNYGYTF; CDR3nt: TGTGCCAGCAGCCAAGATTTCGGACAGGATAACTATGGCTACACCTTC
abundance: once; j_gene: TRBJ2-5; d_gene: TRBD2; v_gene: TRBV28; CDR3aa: CASRLAAETQYF; CDR3nt: TGTGCCAGCAGGCTAGCGGCGGAGACCCAGTACTTC
abundance: NA; j_gene: TRBJ2-3; d_gene: NA; v_gene: TRBV6-6; CDR3aa: CASSLYTDTQYF; CDR3nt: TGTGCCAGCAGTTTATATACAGATACGCAGTATTTT
abundance: NA; j_gene: TRBJ2-5; d_gene: NA; v_gene: TRBV28; CDR3aa: CASSSAGLTETQYF; CDR3nt: TGTGCCAGCAGTTCCGCAGGGCTGACGGAGACCCAGTACTTC
abundance: NA; j_gene: TRBJ2-3; d_gene: TRBD1; v_gene: TRBV7-9; CDR3aa: CASRGQGASGTQYF; CDR3nt: TGTGCCAGCAGAGGACAGGGGGCGTCAGGTACGCAGTATTTT
abundance: NA; j_gene: TRBJ2-2; d_gene: TRBD2; v_gene: TRBV3-1/TRBV3-2; CDR3aa: CASSPRTSANTGELFF; CDR3nt: TGTGCCAGCAGCCCCCGGACTAGCGCGAACACCGGGGAGCTGTTTTTT
abundance: NA; j_gene: TRBJ2-1; d_gene: TRBD1; v_gene: TRBV7-6; CDR3aa: CASSFGQGIINEQFF; CDR3nt: TGTGCCAGCAGCTTCGGACAGGGTATCATCAATGAGCAGTTCTTC
abundance: NA; j_gene: TRBJ2-1; d_gene: TRBD2; v_gene: TRBV2; CDR3aa: CASRGATSHYNEQFF; CDR3nt: TGTGCCAGCCGAGGGGCGACTAGCCACTACAATGAGCAGTTCTTC
abundance: NA; j_gene: TRBJ2-3; d_gene: TRBD2; v_gene: TRBV4-1; CDR3aa: CASSLRLAGTDTQYF; CDR3nt: TGCGCCAGCAGCCTCCGACTAGCGGGCACAGATACGCAGTATTTT
abundance: NA; j_gene: TRBJ1-2; d_gene: NA; v_gene: TRBV5-1; CDR3aa: CASSPSAGHGYTF; CDR3nt: TGCGCCAGCAGCCCGAGCGCGGGTCATGGCTACACCTTC
abundance: NA; j_gene: TRBJ2-7; d_gene: NA; v_gene: TRBV7-9; CDR3aa: CASSSSTRYEQYF; CDR3nt: TGTGCCAGCAGTTCCTCTACTAGGTACGAGCAGTACTTC
abundance: NA; j_gene: TRBJ1-5; d_gene: NA; v_gene: TRBV19; CDR3aa: CASTHSWTNQPQHF; CDR3nt: TGTGCCAGTACCCACTCTTGGACAAATCAGCCCCAGCATTTT
abundance: NA; j_gene: TRBJ2-3; d_gene: TRBD1; v_gene: TRBV24-1; CDR3aa: CATRDGTAYTQYF; CDR3nt: TGTGCCACCAGAGACGGGACAGCTTATACGCAGTATTTT
abundance: NA; j_gene: TRBJ2-2; d_gene: NA; v_gene: TRBV5-5; CDR3aa: CASSSQTGARNTGELFF; CDR3nt: TGTGCCAGCAGCTCTCAGACTGGGGCTCGGAACACCGGGGAGCTGTTTTTT
abundance: NA; j_gene: TRBJ2-7; d_gene: NA; v_gene: TRBV24-1; CDR3aa: CATRGGLAAYEQYF; CDR3nt: TGTGCCACCAGGGGGGGACTTGCGGCCTACGAGCAGTACTTC
abundance: NA; j_gene: TRBJ1-2; d_gene: NA; v_gene: TRBV28; CDR3aa: CASSLVPGAYGYTF; CDR3nt: TGTGCCAGCAGTTTAGTTCCAGGGGCCTATGGCTACACCTTC
abundance: once; j_gene: TRBJ2-1; d_gene: NA; v_gene: TRBV5-1; CDR3aa: CASSLDGSRYNEQFF; CDR3nt: TGCGCCAGCAGCCTGGACGGATCCAGGTACAATGAGCAGTTCTTC
abundance: NA; j_gene: TRBJ1-1; d_gene: TRBD1; v_gene: TRBV6-6; CDR3aa: CASSYTSGGEAFF; CDR3nt: TGTGCCAGCAGTTACACTTCAGGGGGAGAAGCTTTCTTT
abundance: NA; j_gene: TRBJ2-3; d_gene: NA; v_gene: TRBV10-3; CDR3aa: CAITSQIYTDTQYF; CDR3nt: TGTGCCATCACAAGCCAAATATACACAGATACGCAGTATTTT